Sequencing of this TCR beta chain was carried out in a study of T cell repertoires in cytomegalovirus infection. Study context: The public TCR beta signatures pointed to both CMV infection and matching HLA type.

This clonotype was counted many times. The germline V gene encodes CDR1 MGHDK and CDR2 SYGVNS. The ends were cut back, 4 bases at V and 3 bases at J, with 9 bases in the middle. The CDR3 length is 13 residues. TCRdb analysed the reads with MiXCR anew, one entry per CDR3 protein. The repertoire has some 300,000 distinct CDR3 sequences, around 9.6% of them found once; the top ten carry approximately 2.4%. The V and J genes are TRBV25-1 and TRBJ1-1, with D possibly matching TRBD1 (6 bases). The sequenced sample was PBMCs. This sequence originates from a human donor in good health (CMV status not recorded). Some clones in this sample may be carry-over from other donors' samples. The CDR3 nucleotides read TGTGCCAGCAGTGGAAACAGGGACACTGAAGCTTTCTTT. This gives the protein CASSGNRDTEAFF.